Below, 14 T cell receptor beta chains from the same sample are listed, as sequenced in a study of response to subunit inactivated influenza vaccine. TCRdb recomputed calls from the RT-PCR reads with MiXCR, one row per CDR3 protein. In the table there are approximately 520,000 distinct CDR3 sequences, 25% of which are singletons. This specimen consisted of CD4+ T cells sorted from PBMCs, obtained roughly 5 days after vaccination. The receptors were gathered from a man aged 50 or older who received an inactivated influenza vaccine.

The rearrangement links TRBV25-1 to TRBJ2-5, with 9 bases aligning to TRBD1. The CDR3 is made up of 15 amino acids. Germline V gives CDR1 MGHDK, CDR2 SYGVNS. V trimming: 3 bases; J trimming: 1 base; junction bases outside the gene matches: 3. CDR3 sequence (DNA): TGTGCCAGCAGTGATTGGGGACAGGGCCAAGAGACCCAGTACTTC. This encodes CASSDWGQGQETQYF.

This clonotype was seen only a few times. This chain uses TRBV12-3 or TRBV12-4 with TRBJ1-6; D unclear. The CDR3 loop spans 14 amino acids. Deletions cut 5 bases from V and 4 bases from J, with 9 bases between. This CDR3 is CASSLLEYNSPLHF. The CDR3 DNA follows: TGTGCCAGCAGTCTGCTTGAGTATAATTCACCCCTCCACTTT.

V is TRBV20-1 and J is TRBJ2-5, with D unclear. CDR1 DFQATT and CDR2 SNEGSKA come from the germline V gene (reference sequence). Trimming cost V 0 bases and J 8 bases, with 7 bases left between them. The CDR3 has 11 residues. CDR3: CSARDLVTQYF. The CDR3 region has the DNA TGCAGTGCTAGAGATCTTGTTACCCAGTACTTC.

The V and J genes are TRBV28 and TRBJ2-7; 10 bases match TRBD1. CDR1 and CDR2 (germline): MDHEN, SYDVKM. The CDR3 extends over 15 amino acids. With V trimmed by 7 bases and J by 2 bases, 8 bases remained unmatched. Here the CDR3 reads CASNPTGQGTYEQYF. As DNA, the CDR3 is TGTGCCAGCAATCCCACGGGACAGGGGACCTACGAGCAGTACTTC.

The rearrangement joins TRBV4-3 to TRBJ2-7; 10 positions agree with TRBD2. This CDR3 has 15 amino acids. CDR1 LGHNA and CDR2 YSLEER come from the germline V gene. The V segment lost 0 bases and the J segment 6 bases; nucleotides outside the gene matches: 5. The CDR3 DNA sequence: TGCGCCAGCAGCCAAGATAGACTAGCGGGCACCGAGCAGTACTTC. This gives the protein CASSQDRLAGTEQYF.

This clonotype was seen more than once but under ten times. V gene TRBV18 combines with J gene TRBJ2-2; D is unclear. Trimming removed 2 bases from V and 0 bases from J, with 4 bases in between. Germline CDR1 and CDR2: KGHSH and LQKENI. The CDR3 has 14 amino acids. As DNA, the CDR3 is TGTGCCAGCTCACCAAAAGCGAACACCGGGGAGCTGTTTTTT. It yields the protein CASSPKANTGELFF.

V usage is TRBV20-1 and J usage is TRBJ2-3; D might be TRBD1 or TRBD2, each matching 6 bases. The V end was cut by 4 bases, the J end by 11 bases, with 25 bases between. This CDR3 region has 15 residues. The germline V gene encodes CDR1 DFQATT and CDR2 SNEGSKA (reference sequence). The CDR3 spells CSAIGARGDPTGQYF. The CDR3 DNA reads as TGCAGTGCTATCGGGGCTAGGGGGGACCCCACGGGGCAGTATTTT.

This clonotype was observed a few times. The gene calls are TRBV11-2 and TRBJ2-1; 15 bases agree with TRBD2. The CDR3 is 18 amino acids. Germline values: CDR1 SGHAT, CDR2 FQNNGV. With V trimmed by 6 bases and J by 3 bases, 9 bases remained unmatched. Here the CDR3 DNA reads TGTGCCAGCAGGCAGGGACTAGCGGGGGGTCCCCTCTACAATGAGCAGTTCTTC. It codes for CASRQGLAGGPLYNEQFF.

This clonotype was counted between two and nine times. The J gene is TRBJ2-3, the V gene TRBV12-3 or TRBV12-4; no clear D. The V end lost 7 bases, the J end lost 0 bases, and 8 bases lay between the germline ends. The CDR3 contains 13 residues. The CDR3 protein is CASKVTSTDTQYF. The CDR3 DNA follows: TGTGCCAGCAAGGTCACAAGCACAGATACGCAGTATTTT.

This sequence joins TRBV20-1 and TRBJ2-5; TRBD2 is a possible D gene (6 bases). The CDR3 runs to 16 residues. Trimming removed 1 base from V and 2 bases from J, with 17 bases in between. Germline V gene lookup returns CDR1 DFQATT and CDR2 SNEGSKA (reference sequence). Here the CDR3 DNA reads TGCAGTGCTAGAGGAGAAACTAGCCGGGAACAAGAGACCCAGTACTTC. It specifies CSARGETSREQETQYF.

J is TRBJ1-6 and V is TRBV20-1; possible D gene TRBD1, 5 bases. The germline V gene encodes CDR1 DFQATT and CDR2 SNEGSKA (reference sequence). The CDR3 has 15 residues. Trimming took off 4 bases at V and 4 bases at J, with 14 bases between the two ends. The CDR3 loop reads CSATLSGRYNSPLHF. The DNA for the CDR3 is TGCAGTGCTACCCTTTCAGGGCGGTATAATTCACCCCTCCACTTT.

The gene calls are TRBV7-8 and TRBJ2-7; D may be TRBD2 (5 bases). Trimming pared 5 bases from V and 0 bases from J, leaving 8 bases between. CDR1 and CDR2 from the germline V gene are SGHVS and FQNEAQ. CDR3 length equals 13 residues. CDR3 amino acids: CASSARDSYEQYF. The DNA for the CDR3 is TGTGCCAGCAGCGCCCGGGACTCCTACGAGCAGTACTTC.

The genes are TRBV12-3 or TRBV12-4 and TRBJ1-4, with 7 bases lining up with TRBD1. Trimming took 3 bases from V and 7 from J; bases not matched to a gene: 5. CDR3 size: 14 residues. The CDR3 protein is CASSFTRGGEKLFF. CDR3 sequence (DNA): TGTGCCAGCAGTTTTACCAGGGGGGGTGAAAAACTGTTTTTT.

Turning to this clonotype: A junction end diverges from the germline sequence, so it may reflect a read error. The chain has TRBV7-9 and TRBJ2-3; the D gene is possibly TRBD2 (5 bases). Germline loops: CDR1 SEHNR, CDR2 FQNEAQ (reference sequence). The CDR3 runs 14 residues. The CDR3 nucleotides read TGTGCCAGCAGCTTCCCGCGCGCAGCGGCCATCCCCCGTTTT. Its translation: CASSFPRAAAIPRF.